This TCR beta chain was retrieved from a study of T cell changes during pregnancy in multiple sclerosis. V was trimmed by 7 bases and J by 0 bases, leaving 13 bases between them. Germline assignment: CDR1 SGDLS and CDR2 YYNGEE. The length of the CDR3 is 14 residues. Sequenced by immunoSEQ multiplex PCR; TCRdb stores in-frame clones only, minus some. The sample carries some 38,000 clones, 80% to 95% recorded once. The specimen was CD4+ T cells from peripheral blood mononuclear cells, collected after pregnancy. The J gene is TRBJ1-1, the V gene TRBV9; D is uncertain. The receptor was isolated from a female donor in good health, enrolled as a control in a pregnancy study. CDR3 sequence reads: CASAEEPMNTEAFF. The CDR3 DNA sequence: TGTGCCAGCGCGGAAGAGCCCATGAACACTGAAGCTTTCTTT.